A single T cell receptor (beta chain) is shown here with its context. Its antigen remains undetermined. No much larger clone exists at a distance of one base, and base qualities are not known. The library was made by the immunoSEQ multiplex PCR assay. For the multiplex PCR, a mixture combining 60 forward primers for TCR Vbeta segments and 13 reverse primers for TCR Jbeta segments was used. The CDR3 region of rearranged TCR beta genes was amplified from genomic DNA with a multiplex PCR assay. The amplified TCR beta libraries were sequenced on the Illumina HiSeq System as 87-base-pair reads. In the authors' own workflow: A later analysis counted approximately 76 million unique TCR beta chains across the 700 or so repertoires, and 9 million to 14 million of these chains were shared by at least two donors. Raw reads were error-corrected and collapsed into unique sequences by a nearest-neighbor algorithm in which closely related sequences were merged to remove PCR and sequencing errors. V, D and J gene segments were assigned by aligning CDR3 sequences to IMGT reference sequences. For a sequence to be retained, a match of at least six nucleotides to both a V gene segment and a J gene segment was required. Rearrangements were called productive when the CDR3 lacked stop codons and stayed in frame with V and J; all others were non-productive. Following IMGT convention, CDR3 was defined as the stretch from the second conserved V-encoded cysteine up to the conserved J-encoded phenylalanine. The earlier analysis of about 610 of the donors excluded sequences that lacked an unambiguous match to a single V gene segment. An earlier analysis of approximately 590 of the donors classified V segments as functional when productive rearrangements were above 56.7% and as segregating when the standard deviation between donors was above 5%. To diagnose cytomegalovirus status from the catalog of TCR beta chain sequences, a statistical classification framework was built. In a later analysis, TCR nucleotide sequences were compared against IMGT/GENE-DB human TR gene sequences so that V and J genes could be assigned. Using the TCRdist pipeline, a later analysis assigned CDR3 sequences along with most-parsimonious VDJ recombination scenarios. In a later analysis, each TCR beta chain was defined by its CDR3 amino acid sequence together with its V-gene family, and reads without a unique V-gene family were excluded. As a way to deal with suspected cross-contamination and a sequencing artifact, a later analysis dropped 450 to 600 nucleotide sequences that were highly shared and had low generation probability. For each public chain, a later analysis derived a clonal expansion index from normalized ranks of inferred template counts within each repertoire. In a later analysis, generation probabilities were computed with a VDJ recombination model fitted to out-of-frame rearrangements, and the resulting probabilities were checked against IGoR. A later analysis scored TCR-TCR, TCR-HLA and TCR-CMV co-occurrence with hypergeometric tests, applying a repertoire-size bias correction to TCR pairs. A later analysis estimated false discovery rates by permuting HLA or CMV assignments 20 times. In a later analysis, co-occurring TCRs were grouped using DBSCAN, with TCRdist sequence similarity added in when clustering inside HLA-allele-positive subsets. Repertoires with fewer than 30,000 or more than 120,000 public chains were left out of co-occurrence clustering, as were about five repertoires with anomalous nucleotide sharing. The clones in this table, taken by TCRdb from immuneACCESS, are in-frame only. Not every clone is retained; where verified, under half of the shortfall comes from an unresolved V gene, and the cause of the rest is unknown. V and J calls and clone size follow that table, whereas D and trimming were derived from the DNA. In this sample the table shows some 140,000 clones, roughly 77% of which occur a single time. The ten largest account for 3.1% of the sample.

The sample comes from a study of cytomegalovirus exposure and HLA in healthy donors (dated by TCRdb to 2016 to 2017). With respect to the entire study: In an earlier analysis of 587 of the donors, 250 to 350 Gb of sequence data and 100 million or so unique TCR beta sequences from 150 million to 200 million T cells were reported. About 330 gigabases of sequencing data and approximately 91 million unique TCR sequences made up an early release that covered approximately 620 HLA-typed donors. The genetic ancestry cluster associated with self-reported Caucasian donors included around 76% of the roughly 380 genotyped donors. The aim of the study was to test whether cataloging public T cell receptors could identify signatures of past pathogen exposure. The T cell repertoires of some 670 subjects were profiled by immunosequencing and related to cytomegalovirus serostatus. In addition to the first cohort of 666 subjects, a separate validation cohort of 120 different subjects was used. High-throughput TCR immunosequencing, statistical association of individual TCRs with disease status, and machine learning were combined to predict cytomegalovirus infection status. To study patterns of TCR occurrence, a later analysis re-analyzed previously published TCR beta repertoires from more than 550 donors and added high-resolution HLA genotyping. Rather than drawing on any new phenotypic data, the later analysis identified candidate immune exposures from TCR beta sequences and the way those sequences occurred across donors. An earlier analysis of some 600 of the donors applied high-throughput TCR beta sequencing to assess whether each TCR beta V gene segment acted as functional or pseudogenic. Donor age, sex, ethnicity and CMV serostatus were compiled alongside the repertoire data. Genome-wide SNP genotypes for about 65% of the 666 donors were used in a later genetic analysis, which treated that subset as a discovery cohort. All discovery cohort repertoires had been generated using a single sequencing platform. Class I and class II HLA loci were covered by the typing at four-digit resolution. Typing coverage differed by locus: A, B, C, DRB1 and DQB1 were typed in about 620-630 donors, DQA1 in 500 to 550, DPA1 in 600 to 610, and DPB1 in around 440. Four to six DR-DQ haplotypes were handled as single units for association and clustering because linkage in the cohort was strong. Among roughly 400 genotyped donors of the cohort, an average of around 240,000 unique TCR beta nucleotide sequences was sequenced per donor, of which about 18% were non-productive.

General findings and caveats noted by the study authors: The study gave a list of under 200 TCR beta chains associated with cytomegalovirus. A later genetic analysis reported fewer N-insertions in productive TCRs among donors in an Asian-associated ancestry cluster than the roughly 720-donor mean. According to a later analysis, most CMV-associated TCR beta chains appeared to be HLA-restricted, and the HLA associations seemed to be driven largely by CMV exposure. This cohort had only TCR beta chains sequenced, and the lack of alpha or paired-chain data limited which features could be detected. A few of the identified cytomegalovirus-associated TCR beta chains were confirmed in vitro to be specific for cytomegalovirus antigens. When HLA alleles, especially DR and DQ, strongly co-occurred, attributing TCR associations to individual alleles was difficult. Because HLA typing was unavailable for some donors at each locus, only the typed subset was used in association tests. According to the authors, the approach could potentially be generalized to other disease states and immunological phenotypes. A later analysis found that TCR association rates varied across HLA loci, with DRB1 alleles showing the most associated TCRs and HLA-C alleles the fewest. Correlated functional status among segregating V segments might reflect linkage disequilibrium, but an unknown experimental factor could not be ruled out. A cluster of highly shared sequence variants was judged likely to be a technical artifact of the sequencing pipeline. In a later analysis, HLA-associated TCR beta chains were found to be more clonally expanded and to have lower generation probabilities than equally common non-associated chains. Because counts were too low, seventeen rarely observed V segments, including chromosome 9 orphons, were left out of the earlier analysis of about 500 of the donors. A further reported finding was that TCR beta sequences accurately predicted the HLA-A and HLA-B alleles for most subjects in the first cohort. Specific HLA alleles were associated with 16,951 TCR beta sequences at a false discovery rate of 0.05 in a later analysis. The classifier was reported to diagnose cytomegalovirus status with high specificity and sensitivity in both the original and validation cohorts. Immune exposure information for the cohort was limited to CMV serostatus. In a later genetic analysis, a missense DCLRE1C variant was associated with V-gene and J-gene trimming of TCR beta chains, and the association was replicated in an independent cohort. Sequencing depth was assumed to be roughly uniform across donors in the presence/absence analyses, though that assumption may not hold. A later analysis reported that several top co-occurrence clusters appeared linked to parvovirus B19, influenza, CMV and Epstein-Barr virus. In an earlier analysis of some 500 of the donors, most TCR beta V segments were observed in productive rearrangements about 87% or about 30% of the time, broadly matching IMGT annotations. Most TCR sequences were seen in very few donors, while some public TCRs were found in many individuals.

The cohort comprised under 700 healthy bone marrow donors. Cohort members were all nominally healthy when sampled, although unrecorded immune exposures were likely present. The donor tested CMV seronegative and was one of the 352 seronegative cohort members. A peripheral blood sample was collected from each donor, and TCR beta sequencing was performed on peripheral blood mononuclear cells. Genomic DNA extraction from the blood cell samples was performed with the Qiagen DNeasy Blood Extraction Kit. The clonotype comes from a female donor in good health and CMV-seronegative. Sequenced sample: PBMCs.

CDR3 protein: CASSFAQGGAKYNEQFF. The DNA sequence is as follows: TGCGCCAGCAGCTTCGCCCAGGGTGGGGCGAAGTACAATGAGCAGTTCTTC. In this chain, TRBV5-1 is recombined with TRBJ2-1; the best D guess is TRBD1, with 5 bases matching. Between the V and J ends, shortened by 2 bases and 4 bases respectively, the junction contains 19 bases. The germline V gene encodes CDR1 SGHRS and CDR2 YFSETQ. From the cysteine through the phenylalanine, the CDR3 covers 17 amino acids. Only CDR3 DNA is held: 51 bases, read in frame from base 1.